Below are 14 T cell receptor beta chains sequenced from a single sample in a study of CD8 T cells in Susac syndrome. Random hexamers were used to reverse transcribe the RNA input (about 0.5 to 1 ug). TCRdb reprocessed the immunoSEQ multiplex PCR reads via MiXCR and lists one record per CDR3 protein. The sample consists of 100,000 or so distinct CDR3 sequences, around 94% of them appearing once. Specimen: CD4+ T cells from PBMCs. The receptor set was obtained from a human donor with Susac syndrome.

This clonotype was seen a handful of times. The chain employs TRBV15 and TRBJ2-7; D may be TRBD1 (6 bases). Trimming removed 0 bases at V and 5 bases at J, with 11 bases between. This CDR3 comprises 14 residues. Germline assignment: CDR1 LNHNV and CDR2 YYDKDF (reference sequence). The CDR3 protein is CATSRDPRGHEQYF. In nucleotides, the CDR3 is TGTGCCACCAGCAGAGATCCCAGGGGACACGAGCAGTACTTC.

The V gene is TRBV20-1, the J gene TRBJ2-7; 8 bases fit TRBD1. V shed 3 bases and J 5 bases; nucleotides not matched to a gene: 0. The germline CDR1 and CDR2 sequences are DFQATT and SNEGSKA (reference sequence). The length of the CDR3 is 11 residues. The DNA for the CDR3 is TGCAGTGCTAGGACAGGGGACGAGCAGTACTTC. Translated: CSARTGDEQYF.

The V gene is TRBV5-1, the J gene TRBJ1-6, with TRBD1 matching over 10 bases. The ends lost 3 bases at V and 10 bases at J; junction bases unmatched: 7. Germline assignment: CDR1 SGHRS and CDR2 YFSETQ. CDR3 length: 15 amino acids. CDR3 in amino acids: CASSSAGTGESPLHF. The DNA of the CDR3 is TGCGCCAGCAGCTCCGCCGGGACAGGGGAGTCACCCCTCCACTTT.

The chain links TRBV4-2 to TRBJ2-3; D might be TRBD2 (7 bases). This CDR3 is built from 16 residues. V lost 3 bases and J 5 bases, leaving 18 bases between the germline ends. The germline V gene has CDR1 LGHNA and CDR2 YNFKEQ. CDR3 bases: TGTGCCAGCAGCCAGGCCACGAGGGGGGGCGGAGATACGCAGTATTTT. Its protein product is CASSQATRGGGDTQYF.

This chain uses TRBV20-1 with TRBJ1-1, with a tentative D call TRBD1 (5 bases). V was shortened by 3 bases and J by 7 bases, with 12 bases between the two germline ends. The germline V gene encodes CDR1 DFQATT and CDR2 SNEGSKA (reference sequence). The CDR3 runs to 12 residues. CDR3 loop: CSASLGGGEAFF. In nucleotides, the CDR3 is TGCAGTGCTAGCCTCGGGGGTGGTGAAGCTTTCTTT.

CDR3 loop: CSASRDNYGYTF. The CDR3 DNA reads as TGCAGTGCTAGTAGGGATAACTATGGCTACACCTTC. This rearrangement joins TRBV20-1 to TRBJ1-2; D is unclear. The V and J ends lost 3 bases and 1 base respectively, with 6 bases between them. The CDR3 runs 12 residues. CDR1 DFQATT and CDR2 SNEGSKA come from the germline V gene (reference sequence).

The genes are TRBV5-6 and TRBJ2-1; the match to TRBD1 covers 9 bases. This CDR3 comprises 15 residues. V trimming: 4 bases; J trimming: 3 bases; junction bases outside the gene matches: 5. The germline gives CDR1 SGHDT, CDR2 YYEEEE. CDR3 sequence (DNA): TGTGCCAGCAGCCGAGGGACAGGGTTCTACAATGAGCAGTTCTTC. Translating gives CASSRGTGFYNEQFF. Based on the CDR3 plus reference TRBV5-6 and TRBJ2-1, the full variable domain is DAGVTQSPTHLIKTRGQQVTLRCSPKSGHDTVSWYQQALGQGPQFIFQYYEEEERQRGNFPDRFSGHQFPNYSSELNVNALLLGDSALYLCASSRGTGFYNEQFFGPGTRLTVL.

The DNA for the CDR3 is TGCGCCAGCAGCTTGGTGGGACAGGGGGCTGAAAACACTGAAGCTTTCTTT. Its translation: CASSLVGQGAENTEAFF. The chain carries TRBV5-1 and TRBJ1-1, with 12 bases fitting TRBD1. The CDR3 contains 17 residues. Per the germline V gene, CDR1 is SGHRS and CDR2 is YFSETQ. The ends lost 0 bases at V and 2 bases at J; junction bases unmatched: 5.

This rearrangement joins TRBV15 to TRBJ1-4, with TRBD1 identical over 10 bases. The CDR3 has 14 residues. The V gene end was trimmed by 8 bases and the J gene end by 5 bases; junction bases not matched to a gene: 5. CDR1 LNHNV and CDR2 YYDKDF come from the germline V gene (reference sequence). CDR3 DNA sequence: TGTGCCACCGCTTCGGGACAGGGGAATGAAAAACTGTTTTTT. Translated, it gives CATASGQGNEKLFF.

This chain's CDR3 is CASSLVPTSYTGELFF. The CDR3 DNA is TGTGCCAGCAGCTTAGTACCTACTAGCTACACCGGGGAGCTGTTTTTT. This chain connects TRBV7-9 to TRBJ2-2; possibly TRBD2 for D (6 bases). V was trimmed by 1 base and J by 3 bases, leaving 12 bases between them. The germline V gene has CDR1 SEHNR and CDR2 FQNEAQ (reference sequence). This CDR3 contains 16 residues.

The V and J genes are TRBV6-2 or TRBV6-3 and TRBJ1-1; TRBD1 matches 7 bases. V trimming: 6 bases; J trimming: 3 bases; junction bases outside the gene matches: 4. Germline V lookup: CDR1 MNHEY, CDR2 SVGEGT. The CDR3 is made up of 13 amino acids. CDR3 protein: CASRNTGDTEAFF. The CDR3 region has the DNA TGTGCCAGCAGGAATACAGGGGACACTGAAGCTTTCTTT.

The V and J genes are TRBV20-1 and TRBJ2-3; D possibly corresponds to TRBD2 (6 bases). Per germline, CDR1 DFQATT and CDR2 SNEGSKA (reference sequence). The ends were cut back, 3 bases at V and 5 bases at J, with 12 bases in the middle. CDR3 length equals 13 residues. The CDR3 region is CSASREVGDTQYF. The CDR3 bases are TGCAGTGCTAGCAGGGAGGTTGGAGATACGCAGTATTTT.

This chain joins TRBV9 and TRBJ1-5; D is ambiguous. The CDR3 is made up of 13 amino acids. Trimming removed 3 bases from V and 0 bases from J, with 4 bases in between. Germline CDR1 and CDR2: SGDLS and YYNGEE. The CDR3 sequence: CASSGDSNQPQHF. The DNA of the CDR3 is TGTGCCAGCAGCGGGGATAGCAATCAGCCCCAGCATTTT. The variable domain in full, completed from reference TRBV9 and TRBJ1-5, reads DSGVTQTPKHLITATGQRVTLRCSPRSGDLSVYWYQQSLDQGLQFLIQYYNGEERAKGNILERFSAQQFPDLHSELNLSSLELGDSALYFCASSGDSNQPQHFGDGTRLSIL.

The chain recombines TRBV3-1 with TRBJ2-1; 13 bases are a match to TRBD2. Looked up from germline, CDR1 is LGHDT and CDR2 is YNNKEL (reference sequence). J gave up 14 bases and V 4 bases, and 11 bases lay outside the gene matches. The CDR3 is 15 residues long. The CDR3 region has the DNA TGTGCCAGCAGCCCGCAACTAGCGGGGGGGCCTTCGGAGTTCTTC. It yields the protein CASSPQLAGGPSEFF.